One T cell receptor (beta chain) is described in this entry. The antigen is not known. The entry originates in a study of cytomegalovirus exposure and HLA in healthy donors. Points from the study as a whole: Reportedly, diagnosis of cytomegalovirus status by the classifier showed high specificity and sensitivity. Exclusion as indistinguishable affected some V segments, including TRBV6-2 and TRBV6-3.

Primers for the PCR totalled 60 Vbeta and 13 Jbeta. Assay used: immunoSEQ multiplex PCR; TCRdb lists only in-frame clones, some missing. The profile shows 150,000 to 200,000 clones, more than 85% of them singletons. All the people who gave samples were healthy bone marrow donors. Donors were nominally healthy when sampled, though unrecorded immune exposures were likely. The germline V gene encodes CDR1 MNHEY and CDR2 SVGAGI. The CDR3 covers 14 residues. The junction had 6 bases not matched to a gene; V was cut back by 7 bases and J by 2 bases. The chain combines TRBV6-5 with TRBJ2-7; 9 bases agree with TRBD1. The TCR originated in a girl younger than two in good health and CMV-seronegative. Sample: PBMCs. The CDR3 region has the DNA TGTGCCAGCAAAGAACAGGGGGCCCCCTACGAGCAGTACTTC. Amino acids: CASKEQGAPYEQYF.